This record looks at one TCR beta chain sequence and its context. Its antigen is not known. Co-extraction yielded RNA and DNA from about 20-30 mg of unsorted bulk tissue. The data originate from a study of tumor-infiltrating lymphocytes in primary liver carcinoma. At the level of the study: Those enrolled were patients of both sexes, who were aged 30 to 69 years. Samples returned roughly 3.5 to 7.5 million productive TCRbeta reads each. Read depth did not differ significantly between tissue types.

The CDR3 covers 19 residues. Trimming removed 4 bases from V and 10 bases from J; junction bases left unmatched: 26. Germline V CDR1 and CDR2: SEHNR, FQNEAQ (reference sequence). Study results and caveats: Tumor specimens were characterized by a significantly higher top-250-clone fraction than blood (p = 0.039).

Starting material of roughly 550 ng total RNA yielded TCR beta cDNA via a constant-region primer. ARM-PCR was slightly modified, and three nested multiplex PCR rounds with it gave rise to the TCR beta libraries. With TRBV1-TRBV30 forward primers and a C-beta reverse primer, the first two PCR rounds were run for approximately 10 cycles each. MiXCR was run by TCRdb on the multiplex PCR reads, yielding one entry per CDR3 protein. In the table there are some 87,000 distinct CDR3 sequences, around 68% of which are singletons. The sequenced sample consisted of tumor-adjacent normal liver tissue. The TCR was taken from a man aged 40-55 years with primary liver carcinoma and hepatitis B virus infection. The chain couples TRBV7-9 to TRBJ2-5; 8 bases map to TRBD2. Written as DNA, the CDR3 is TGTGCCAGCAGCTCAGCATTCCCCCTCCCCGCTCTAGCGGGCAGCGACCAGTACTTC. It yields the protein CASSSAFPLPALAGSDQYF.